This is a list of T cell receptor beta chains from one sample in a study of CD8+ T cells in alopecia areata. Sequencing was performed with immunoSEQ multiplex PCR; in TCRdb, only in-frame clones are kept and a portion is missing. The profile shows some 200,000 clones, roughly 40% of them singletons. The sample in question was CD4+ T cells sorted from blood, obtained at roughly week 38, from a patient treated with tofacitinib. These receptors all come from a human donor with alopecia areata. CDR3s include the opening cysteine and the closing phenylalanine or tryptophan. D genes are given only for firm matches. Where a row states a size, it is once, few, many or the class of an expanded clone; other rows omit it.

CDR3 protein	CDR3 DNA	D gene	clone size	V gene	J gene
CASSPKGQPQHF	TGCGCCAGCAGTCCTAAAGGGCAGCCCCAGCATTTT	NA	few	TRBV5-1	TRBJ1-5
CAISQPTGAAYEQYF	TGTGCCATCAGTCAACCCACAGGGGCGGCCTACGAGCAGTACTTC	TRBD1	NA	TRBV10-3	TRBJ2-7
CASSKQGTSGTYEQFF	TGTGCCAGCAGCAAGCAAGGGACTAGCGGGACCTATGAGCAGTTCTTC	TRBD2	few	TRBV5-8	TRBJ2-1
CASKLTGVNQPQHF	TGTGCCAGTAAGCTGACAGGGGTAAATCAGCCCCAGCATTTT	TRBD1	few	TRBV19	TRBJ1-5
CAYQRNLGQNQPQHF	TGTGCCTACCAACGAAACCTTGGACAAAATCAGCCCCAGCATTTT	NA	many	TRBV30	TRBJ1-5
CSASPENIQYF	TGCAGTGCTAGTCCAGAAAACATTCAGTACTTC	NA	NA	TRBV20-1	TRBJ2-4
CASATGGELFF	TGTGCCAGCGCCACCGGGGGGGAGCTGTTTTTT	NA	NA	TRBV6-1	TRBJ2-2
CASSSTGTKGQGEQYF	TGTGCCAGCAGCTCCACGGGGACTAAAGGACAAGGAGAGCAGTACTTC	TRBD2	NA	TRBV5-6	TRBJ2-7
CASTDGLNTGELFF	TGTGCCAGCACCGATGGCCTGAACACCGGGGAGCTGTTTTTT	NA	few	TRBV6-1	TRBJ2-2
CASSVVQGRSEQFF	TGTGCCAGCAGCGTAGTTCAGGGTAGAAGTGAGCAGTTCTTC	NA	once	TRBV9	TRBJ2-1